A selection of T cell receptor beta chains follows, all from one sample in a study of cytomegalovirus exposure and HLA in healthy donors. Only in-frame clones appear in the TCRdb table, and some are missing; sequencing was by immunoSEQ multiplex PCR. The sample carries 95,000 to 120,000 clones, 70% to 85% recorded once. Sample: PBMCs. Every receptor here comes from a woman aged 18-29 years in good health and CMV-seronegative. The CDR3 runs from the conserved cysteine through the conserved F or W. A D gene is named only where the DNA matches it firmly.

CDR3aa: CAWSVRVNGGNQPQHF
CDR3nt: TGTGCCTGGAGTGTCAGGGTTAACGGAGGCAATCAGCCCCAGCATTTT
d_gene: -
j_gene: TRBJ1-5
v_gene: TRBV30

CDR3aa: CASSEFYRAYEQYF
CDR3nt: TGTGCCAGCAGCGAGTTTTACAGGGCCTACGAGCAGTACTTC
d_gene: -
j_gene: TRBJ2-7
v_gene: TRBV14

CDR3aa: CASARPGQGNEKLFF
CDR3nt: TGTGCCAGCGCCCGACCGGGACAGGGTAATGAAAAACTGTTTTTT
d_gene: TRBD1
j_gene: TRBJ1-4
v_gene: TRBV18

CDR3aa: CASSRGTDRENIQYF
CDR3nt: TGTGCCAGCAGCCGGGGCACAGACAGGGAAAACATTCAGTACTTC
d_gene: TRBD1
j_gene: TRBJ2-4
v_gene: TRBV7-2

CDR3aa: CSVEHTTDTQYF
CDR3nt: TGCAGCGTTGAACACACCACAGATACGCAGTATTTT
d_gene: -
j_gene: TRBJ2-3
v_gene: TRBV29-1

CDR3aa: CASRQTNTEAFF
CDR3nt: TGTGCCAGCAGACAGACTAACACTGAAGCTTTCTTT
d_gene: -
j_gene: TRBJ1-1
v_gene: TRBV19

CDR3aa: CASSIGRSGDQPQHF
CDR3nt: TGTGCCAGTAGTATAGGTAGGTCAGGGGATCAGCCCCAGCATTTT
d_gene: -
j_gene: TRBJ1-5
v_gene: TRBV19

CDR3aa: CASITGTGDSPLHF
CDR3nt: TGTGCCAGCATCACAGGGACAGGGGATTCACCCCTCCACTTT
d_gene: TRBD1
j_gene: TRBJ1-6
v_gene: TRBV7-9

CDR3aa: CASSFGQGVEQYF
CDR3nt: TGTGCCAGCAGCTTCGGACAGGGGGTCGAGCAGTACTTC
d_gene: TRBD1
j_gene: TRBJ2-7
v_gene: TRBV5-5

CDR3aa: CASSDRSGAPPYEQYF
CDR3nt: TGTGCCAGCAGCGATCGATCAGGGGCCCCTCCCTACGAGCAGTACTTC
d_gene: -
j_gene: TRBJ2-7
v_gene: TRBV5-8

CDR3aa: CSVESGGGGELFF
CDR3nt: TGCAGCGTTGAAAGCGGGGGAGGTGGGGAGCTGTTTTTT
d_gene: TRBD2
j_gene: TRBJ2-2
v_gene: TRBV29-1

CDR3aa: CASRPRDSTYEQYF
CDR3nt: TGTGCCAGCAGACCCCGGGACAGCACCTACGAGCAGTACTTC
d_gene: TRBD1
j_gene: TRBJ2-7
v_gene: TRBV27

CDR3aa: CASSTVNRERETQYF
CDR3nt: TGTGCCAGCAGTACCGTCAACAGGGAACGAGAGACCCAGTACTTC
d_gene: -
j_gene: TRBJ2-5
v_gene: TRBV6-5

CDR3aa: CASSLLGAEAFF
CDR3nt: TGCGCCAGCAGCTTGTTAGGGGCTGAAGCTTTCTTT
d_gene: -
j_gene: TRBJ1-1
v_gene: TRBV5-1

CDR3aa: CASSLSGTGRAEAFF
CDR3nt: TGTGCCAGCAGTTTATCCGGGACAGGACGCGCTGAAGCTTTCTTT
d_gene: TRBD1
j_gene: TRBJ1-1
v_gene: TRBV27

CDR3aa: CASSPRQGGGSGANVLTF
CDR3nt: TGTGCCAGCAGTCCCCGACAGGGAGGCGGCTCTGGGGCCAACGTCCTGACTTTC
d_gene: -
j_gene: TRBJ2-6
v_gene: TRBV7-8